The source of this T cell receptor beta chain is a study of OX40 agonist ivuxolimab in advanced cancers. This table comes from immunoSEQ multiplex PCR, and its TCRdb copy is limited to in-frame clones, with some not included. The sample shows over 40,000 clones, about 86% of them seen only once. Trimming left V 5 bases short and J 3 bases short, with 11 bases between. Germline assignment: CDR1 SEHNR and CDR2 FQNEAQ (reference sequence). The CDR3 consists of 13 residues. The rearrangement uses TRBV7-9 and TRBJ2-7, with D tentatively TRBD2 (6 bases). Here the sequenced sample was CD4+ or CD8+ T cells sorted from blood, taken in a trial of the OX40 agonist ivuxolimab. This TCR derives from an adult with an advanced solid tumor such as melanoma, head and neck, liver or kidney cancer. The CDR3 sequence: CASSLTGVYEQYF. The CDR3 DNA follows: TGTGCCAGCAGCCTGACGGGGGTCTACGAGCAGTACTTC.